These T cell receptor beta chains were read from a single sample in a study. TCRdb re-called the RT-PCR reads with MiXCR, one entry per CDR3 protein. Of about 700,000 distinct CDR3 sequences detected, 14% appear once; the ten largest clones hold around 3.3%. The sequenced sample consisted of memory CD4+ T cells from blood. These receptors originate from a female donor in good health, serving as a healthy control. Both conserved end residues are part of each CDR3. A D gene is named only where the DNA matches it firmly. Clone size is stated in some rows and not others, as once, few, many or a class when expanded.

d_gene	abundance	len	v_gene	j_gene	CDR3nt	CDR3aa
TRBD2	-	13	TRBV4-1	TRBJ2-5	TGCGCCAGCAGCCGCCTAGCGGCCGAGACCCAGTACTTC	CASSRLAAETQYF
TRBD1	many	18	TRBV4-3	TRBJ1-2	TGCGCCAGCAGCCAAGATCTCGGAATCGGGGACAGGGGGCTTGGCTACACCTTC	CASSQDLGIGDRGLGYTF
TRBD1	many	15	TRBV12-3/TRBV12-4	TRBJ2-3	TGTGCCAGCAGTTCCCGGGACAGAATAACAGATACGCAGTATTTT	CASSSRDRITDTQYF
-	-	15	TRBV18	TRBJ1-1	TGTGCCAGCTCACCGCCGGGACAAACGAACACTGAAGCTTTCTTT	CASSPPGQTNTEAFF
TRBD1	-	15	TRBV24-1	TRBJ1-2	TGTGCCACCAGTGATCCTATGACAGGGGCGTATGGCTACACCTTC	CATSDPMTGAYGYTF
-	few	14	TRBV19	TRBJ1-5	TGTGCCAGTAGGGCCGAGGGGCCGAGGCAGCCCCAGCATTTT	CASRAEGPRQPQHF
-	-	14	TRBV12-3/TRBV12-4	TRBJ1-3	TGTGCCAGCACTATAGGGGTTTCTGGAAACACCATATATTTT	CASTIGVSGNTIYF
TRBD1	-	14	TRBV12-3/TRBV12-4	TRBJ2-3	TGTGCCAGCACCCGACGGGACAGGGGGGATACGCAGTATTTT	CASTRRDRGDTQYF
-	many	13	TRBV10-3	TRBJ2-7	TGTGCCATCAGCGAAGGGGTCGTCTGGGAGCAGTACTTC	CAISEGVVWEQYF
TRBD2	many	15	TRBV6-6	TRBJ2-5	TGTGCCAGCGAGGGGAGCGGGACGGGCCAAGAGACCCAGTACTTC	CASEGSGTGQETQYF
TRBD2	few	18	TRBV6-4	TRBJ2-5	TGTGCCAGCAGTGACACGACTTTATTCACTAGCGGGAGTGAGACCCAGTACTTC	CASSDTTLFTSGSETQYF
-	many	19	TRBV4-1	TRBJ1-5	TGCGCCAGCAGCCAAGTTTGGGGTGGGCAGGGTCTGAGCAATCAGCCCCAGCATTTT	CASSQVWGGQGLSNQPQHF
-	few	13	TRBV6-2/TRBV6-3	TRBJ2-1	TGTGCCAGCAGTCAAACGACCGGGACGGAGCAGTTCTTC	CASSQTTGTEQFF
-	-	14	TRBV12-3/TRBV12-4	TRBJ1-3	TGTGCTTCCGCGGCGGCCGTAGCTGGAAACACCATATATTTT	CASAAAVAGNTIYF
-	-	13	TRBV4-3	TRBJ2-7	TGCGCCTGCAGCCGTCTAATGGGGGACGAGCAGTACTTC	CACSRLMGDEQYF
TRBD1	few	15	TRBV29-1	TRBJ1-3	TGCAGCGTCGGCCATGGGACAGCCTCTGGAAACACCATATATTTT	CSVGHGTASGNTIYF
TRBD2	few	17	TRBV20-1	TRBJ2-7	TGCAGTGCAACAAGGACTAGCGGGAGTGGCAGCTCCTACGAGCAGTACTTC	CSATRTSGSGSSYEQYF
-	-	21	TRBV21-1	TRBJ1-6	TGTGCCAGCAGCAAACCCGCGACCGCCCGGGTTGGGAGGGAGTGTGGTTCACCCCTCCACTTT	CASSKPATARVGRECGSPLHF
-	-	11	TRBV6-5	TRBJ1-1	TGTGCCAGCAACCGGGGCGCCTTGGCTTTCTTT	CASNRGALAFF
TRBD1	-	16	TRBV6-2/TRBV6-3	TRBJ2-2	TGTGCCAGCAGTCGGAACAGGGGGGAATCTACCGGGGAGCTGTTTTTT	CASSRNRGESTGELFF
TRBD2	-	17	TRBV27	TRBJ2-6	TGTGCCAGCTCTCGTAGCGGGGGGGCCTCTGGGGCCAACGTCCTGACTTTC	CASSRSGGASGANVLTF
-	-	18	TRBV6-1	TRBJ1-5	TGTGCCAGCATAGAGAGTCAGGGATGGGCAGGCAGCAATCAGCCCCAGCATTTT	CASIESQGWAGSNQPQHF
TRBD1	-	13	TRBV30	TRBJ1-6	TGTGCCTGGAGTCCCCAGGGGGAATCACCCCTCCACTTT	CAWSPQGESPLHF
-	-	13	TRBV20-1	TRBJ1-4	TGCAGTGCTACGGACGGTGTAGGTGAAAAACTGTTTTTT	CSATDGVGEKLFF
-	few	13	TRBV6-2/TRBV6-3	TRBJ1-1	TGTGCCAGCAGAGTAATTGCCGGGACCTCAGCTTTCTTT	CASRVIAGTSAFF
-	few	16	TRBV10-3	TRBJ1-3	TGTGCCATCAGCGTGGGGACATCAAGCTCTGGAAACACCATATATTTT	CAISVGTSSSGNTIYF
-	-	14	TRBV24-1	TRBJ2-2	TGTGCCACCAGTGACCTATATAACACCGGGGAGCTGTTTTTT	CATSDLYNTGELFF
-	few	14	TRBV18	TRBJ1-5	TGTGCCAGCTCACCGGACAGCAAGTTTGGTCCCCAGCATTTT	CASSPDSKFGPQHF
TRBD1	many	16	TRBV10-3	TRBJ1-1	TGTGCCATCAGTGAGCCGGGACAGGGTACGAACACTGAAGCTTTCTTT	CAISEPGQGTNTEAFF
-	-	15	TRBV15	TRBJ1-3	TGTGCCACCAGCAGAGATAGGACTTCTGGAAACACCATATATTTT	CATSRDRTSGNTIYF
-	few	13	TRBV20-1	TRBJ2-7	TGCAGTGCTGTAGCTATACTAGGAGGCGAGCAGTACTTC	CSAVAILGGEQYF
TRBD1	-	18	TRBV6-2/TRBV6-3	TRBJ2-1	TGTGCCAGCAGTTACCCCCCCTGGGGGACAGGGGGCTTCGATGAGCAGTTCTTC	CASSYPPWGTGGFDEQFF
-	-	13	TRBV19	TRBJ1-1	TGTGCCAGTAGTATAGGGGAGCTAACTGAAGCTTTCTTT	CASSIGELTEAFF
-	-	15	TRBV12-3/TRBV12-4	TRBJ2-2	TGTGCCAGCAGTCCCCGGGCAAAGAACACCGGGGAGCTGTTTTTT	CASSPRAKNTGELFF
-	-	15	TRBV18	TRBJ2-5	TGTGCCAGCTCACCAAGGCCAGACAGCCAAGAGACCCAGTACTTC	CASSPRPDSQETQYF
TRBD2	-	18	TRBV15	TRBJ2-1	TGTGCCACCAGCAGAGATACGGTCCTTAGCGGGGGGCTAAATGAGCAGTTCTTC	CATSRDTVLSGGLNEQFF
TRBD2	few	17	TRBV5-1	TRBJ2-1	TGCGCCAGCAGCCCGACCGCCGGGACGCCGGGGGGGGCGGAGCAGTTCTTC	CASSPTAGTPGGAEQFF
-	many	14	TRBV10-2	TRBJ1-5	TGCGCCAGCAGCTTGTTCGGGAGAGATCAGCCCCAGCATTTT	CASSLFGRDQPQHF
TRBD2	-	19	TRBV6-5	TRBJ2-5	TGTGCCAGCAGACCCGGGGCTAGCGGGAGTTACTGGATCCTGGAGACCCAGTACTTC	CASRPGASGSYWILETQYF
-	-	16	TRBV4-1	TRBJ1-3	TGCGCCAGCAGGCAAGTGAGCGCAGTAGTTGGAAACACCATATATTTT	CASRQVSAVVGNTIYF
TRBD1	few	12	TRBV29-1	TRBJ2-3	TGCAGCGTTGCCGAGGGGGCGGATACGCAGTATTTT	CSVAEGADTQYF
-	-	16	TRBV24-1	TRBJ2-1	TGTGCCACCAGTGACCTAGACAGGAGCCGCCCCAATGAGCAGTTCTTC	CATSDLDRSRPNEQFF
-	many	16	TRBV7-8	TRBJ1-2	TGTGCCAGCAGCCAGGCCGAGGCACGCCTTAGCGGTGGCTACACCTTC	CASSQAEARLSGGYTF
-	many	13	TRBV7-9	TRBJ2-7	TGTGCCAGCAGCGCATACCCCTCTTACGAGCAGTACTTC	CASSAYPSYEQYF
-	few	11	TRBV6-5	TRBJ1-2	TGTGCCAGCAGTCCCCAGTATGGCTACACCTTC	CASSPQYGYTF
-	-	13	TRBV28	TRBJ1-6	TGTGCCACCGGGCCGTCAGGGGCCTCACCCCTCCACTTT	CATGPSGASPLHF
-	few	15	TRBV27	TRBJ2-1	TGTGCCAGCCCTCTCCTAGCCTCCTCCTACAATGAGCAGTTCTTC	CASPLLASSYNEQFF
TRBD2	-	15	TRBV7-2	TRBJ2-2	TGTGCCAGCAGCCCAACTAGCGGGGACACCGGGGAGCTGTTTTTT	CASSPTSGDTGELFF
TRBD2	many	16	TRBV5-1	TRBJ2-7	TGCGCCAGCAGCTTAACCCTAGCGGGGGGCGCCTACGAGCAGTACTTC	CASSLTLAGGAYEQYF
TRBD1	-	14	TRBV19	TRBJ1-4	TGTGCCAGCCGATTCGAGGGGGCGGTTGAAAAACTGTTTTTT	CASRFEGAVEKLFF
TRBD2	many	12	TRBV6-5	TRBJ2-7	TGTGCCAGCACTAGCGGCTCCTACGAGCAGTACTTC	CASTSGSYEQYF
TRBD1	-	19	TRBV5-6	TRBJ1-6	TGTGCCAGCAGCCCCCGGGGGAGGGGGCGCTTGGAGGGTAATTCACCCCTCCACTTT	CASSPRGRGRLEGNSPLHF
-	-	12	TRBV18	TRBJ1-1	TGTGCCAGCTCACCCGAAGGGACAAAAGCTTTCTTT	CASSPEGTKAFF